This TCR beta chain originates from a study of CD8 T cells in Susac syndrome. Notes on the study in general: By the study's own acknowledgment, its TCR sequencing and HLA analysis included relatively few individuals.

The table lists this clonotype with a count of one. Antigen: not known. Roughly 0.45 to 1 ug RNA was reverse transcribed with random hexamers. Amplification of TCR beta CDR3 across 54 Vbeta and 13 Jbeta was performed with immunoSEQ multiplex PCR. TCRdb called the immunoSEQ multiplex PCR reads again in MiXCR, with one record for every CDR3 protein. The table includes 200,000 to 250,000 distinct CDR3 sequences, roughly 92% detected once. V gave up 1 base and J gave up 5 bases, with 9 bases separating them. The CDR3 has 13 amino acids. Germline V gene data show CDR1 as LGHNA and CDR2 as YNFKEQ. Blood CD8+ and CD4+ T cells underwent high-throughput TCR beta sequencing.

J is TRBJ2-7 and V is TRBV4-2; a weak D match, TRBD1 (6 bases). The receptor's source is a human donor with multiple sclerosis. Sequences were obtained from CD8+ T cells from PBMCs. CDR3 in DNA: TGTGCCAGCAGCCAAGGCAGGGGTCACGAGCAGTACTTC. Amino acid sequence: CASSQGRGHEQYF.